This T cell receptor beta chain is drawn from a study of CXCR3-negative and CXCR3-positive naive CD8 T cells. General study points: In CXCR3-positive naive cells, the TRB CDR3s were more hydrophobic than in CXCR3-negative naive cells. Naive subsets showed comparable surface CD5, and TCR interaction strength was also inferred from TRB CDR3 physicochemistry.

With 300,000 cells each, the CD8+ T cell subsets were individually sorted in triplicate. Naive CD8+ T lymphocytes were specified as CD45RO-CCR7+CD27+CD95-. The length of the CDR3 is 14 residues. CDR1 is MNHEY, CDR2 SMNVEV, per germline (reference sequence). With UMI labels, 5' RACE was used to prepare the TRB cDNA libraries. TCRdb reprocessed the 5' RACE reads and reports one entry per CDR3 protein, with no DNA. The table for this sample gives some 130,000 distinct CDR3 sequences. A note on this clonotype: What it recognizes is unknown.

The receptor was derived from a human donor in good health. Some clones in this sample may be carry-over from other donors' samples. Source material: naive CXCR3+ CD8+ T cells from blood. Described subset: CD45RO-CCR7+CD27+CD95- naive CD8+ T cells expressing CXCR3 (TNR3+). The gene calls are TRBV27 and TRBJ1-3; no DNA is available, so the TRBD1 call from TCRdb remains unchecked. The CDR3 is CASSLQGVGNTIYF.